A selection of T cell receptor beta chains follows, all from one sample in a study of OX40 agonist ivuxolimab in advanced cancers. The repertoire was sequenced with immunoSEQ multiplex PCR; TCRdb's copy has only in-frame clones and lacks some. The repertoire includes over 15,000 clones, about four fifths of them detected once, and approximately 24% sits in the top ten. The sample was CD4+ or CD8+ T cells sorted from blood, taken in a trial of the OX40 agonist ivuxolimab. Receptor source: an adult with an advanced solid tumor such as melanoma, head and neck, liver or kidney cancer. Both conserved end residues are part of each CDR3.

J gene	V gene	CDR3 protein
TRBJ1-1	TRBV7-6	CASSSGTEAFF
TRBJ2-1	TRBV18	CASSPLNRGDNEQFF
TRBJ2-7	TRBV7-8	CASSFPGTLGYEQYF
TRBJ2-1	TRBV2	CASRDTGYYNEQFF
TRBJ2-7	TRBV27	CASSLTGSSHEQYF
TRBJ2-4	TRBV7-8	CASSSVGRANIQYF
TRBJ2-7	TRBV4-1	CASSQDWSSGYEQYF
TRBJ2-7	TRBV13	CASSLGQPGGYEQYF
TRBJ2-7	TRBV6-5	CASRDDRSYEQYF
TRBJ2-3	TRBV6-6	CASSYSITDTQYF
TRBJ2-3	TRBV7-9	CASSSTNLAGGTDTQYF
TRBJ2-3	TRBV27	CASSLNSGGSTDTQYF
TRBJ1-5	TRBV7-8	CASSYIGPPGQPQHF
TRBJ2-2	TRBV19	CASSPQRGLTGELFF
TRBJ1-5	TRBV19	CASIRSGAGGLSSNQPQHF
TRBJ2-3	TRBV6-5	CASSLGQGQVPDTQYF
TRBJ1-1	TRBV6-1	CASERVSGTEAFF
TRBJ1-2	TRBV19	CASSMFSGQGNYGHTF
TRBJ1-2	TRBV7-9	CASYWGATYTF
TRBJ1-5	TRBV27	CASSWVGVGNQPQHF
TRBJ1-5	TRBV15	CATSIRGNSQPQHF
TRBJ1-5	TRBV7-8	CASSQDRGRTQPQHF
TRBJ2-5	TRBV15	CATSMSSVAQYF
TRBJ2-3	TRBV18	CASSPGSGQGGNRDTQYF
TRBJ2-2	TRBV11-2	CASSLTGGGNTGELFF
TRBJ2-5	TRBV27	CASRQTSGKSETQYF
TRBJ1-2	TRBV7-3	CASSLVGQAAATYGYTF
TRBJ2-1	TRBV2	CASSPTATGEDEQFF
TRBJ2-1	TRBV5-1	CASSRTGPLPNEQFF
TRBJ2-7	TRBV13	CASSLGFGAGASYEQYF
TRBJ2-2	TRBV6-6	CASDSRQDPTGELFF
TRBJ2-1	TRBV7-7	CASSSGLYDEQFF
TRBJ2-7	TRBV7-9	CASSKTRDEQYF
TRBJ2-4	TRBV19	CASIGSGVLAKNIQYF
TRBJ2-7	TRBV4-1	CASSQGSYEQYF
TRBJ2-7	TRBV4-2	CASSQRDRSYEQYF
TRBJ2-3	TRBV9	CASSVVGQGPDTQYF
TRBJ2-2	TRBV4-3	CASSQGAGGNTGELFF
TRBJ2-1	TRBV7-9	CASSLSGSYNEQFF
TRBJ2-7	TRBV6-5	CASSYSRGELYF
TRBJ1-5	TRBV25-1	CASSESGGVWGDNQPQHF
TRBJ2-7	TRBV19	CASSIGSYEQYF
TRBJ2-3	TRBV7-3	CASSLVGAGSTDTQYF
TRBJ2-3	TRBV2	CASSEAHPSLGYF
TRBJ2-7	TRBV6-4	CASSSLASGSEQYF